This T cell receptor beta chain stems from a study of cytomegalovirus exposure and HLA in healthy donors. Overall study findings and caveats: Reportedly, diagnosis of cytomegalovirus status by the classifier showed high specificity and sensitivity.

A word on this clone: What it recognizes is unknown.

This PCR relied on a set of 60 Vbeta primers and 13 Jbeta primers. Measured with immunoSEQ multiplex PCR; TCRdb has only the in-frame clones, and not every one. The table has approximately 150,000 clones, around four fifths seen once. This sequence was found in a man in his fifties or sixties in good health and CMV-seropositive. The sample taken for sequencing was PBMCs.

The CDR3 DNA sequence: TGTGCCACCGGGAGTATGGGAGATACGCAGTATTTT. This translates into CATGSMGDTQYF. J is TRBJ2-3 and V is TRBV19, with TRBD2 as a possible D gene (6 bases). The CDR3 loop spans 12 amino acids. Trimming removed 10 bases from V and 5 bases from J, with 13 bases in between. Germline V lookup: CDR1 LNHDA, CDR2 SQIVND (reference sequence).